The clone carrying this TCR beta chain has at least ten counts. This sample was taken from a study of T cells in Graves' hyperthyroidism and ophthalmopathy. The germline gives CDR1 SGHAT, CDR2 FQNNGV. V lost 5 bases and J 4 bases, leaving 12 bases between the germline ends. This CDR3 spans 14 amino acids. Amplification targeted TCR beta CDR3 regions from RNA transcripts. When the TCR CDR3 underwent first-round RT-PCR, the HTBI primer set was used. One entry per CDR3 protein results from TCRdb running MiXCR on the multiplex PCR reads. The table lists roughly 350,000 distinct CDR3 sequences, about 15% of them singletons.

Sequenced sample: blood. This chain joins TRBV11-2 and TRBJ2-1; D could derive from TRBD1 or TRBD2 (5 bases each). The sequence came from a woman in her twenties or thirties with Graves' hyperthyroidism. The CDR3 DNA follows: TGTGCCAGCAGCCGAGACGGGGCATACAATGAGCAGTTCTTC. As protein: CASSRDGAYNEQFF.